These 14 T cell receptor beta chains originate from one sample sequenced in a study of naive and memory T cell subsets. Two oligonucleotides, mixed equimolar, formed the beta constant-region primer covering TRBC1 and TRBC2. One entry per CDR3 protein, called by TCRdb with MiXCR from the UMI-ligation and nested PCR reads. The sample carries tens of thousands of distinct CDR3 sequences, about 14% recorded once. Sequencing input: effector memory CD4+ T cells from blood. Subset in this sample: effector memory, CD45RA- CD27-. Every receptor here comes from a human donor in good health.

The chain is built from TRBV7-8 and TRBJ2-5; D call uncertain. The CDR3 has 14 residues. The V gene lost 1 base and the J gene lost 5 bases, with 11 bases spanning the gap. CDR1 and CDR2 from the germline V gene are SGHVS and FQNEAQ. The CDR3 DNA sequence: TGTGCCAGCAGCTTAGGAGTGGTAGGGGAGACCCAGTACTTC. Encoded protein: CASSLGVVGETQYF. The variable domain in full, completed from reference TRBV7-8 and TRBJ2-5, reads GAGVSQSPRYKVAKRGQDVALRCDPISGHVSLFWYQQALGQGPEFLTYFQNEAQLDKSGLPSDRFFAERPEGSVSTLKIQRTQQEDSAVYLCASSLGVVGETQYFGPGTRLLVL.

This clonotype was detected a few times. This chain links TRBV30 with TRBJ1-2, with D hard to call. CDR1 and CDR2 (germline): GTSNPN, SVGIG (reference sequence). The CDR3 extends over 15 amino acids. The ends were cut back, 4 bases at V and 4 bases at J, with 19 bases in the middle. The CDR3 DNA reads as TGTGCCTGGATCAGTGGAGAAGGAACGGCCTATGGCTACACCTTC. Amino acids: CAWISGEGTAYGYTF. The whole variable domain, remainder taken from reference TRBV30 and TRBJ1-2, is SQTIHQWPATLVQPVGSPLSLECTVEGTSNPNLYWYRQAAGRGLQLLFYSVGIGQISSEVPQNLSASRPQDRQFILSSKKLLLSDSGFYLCAWISGEGTAYGYTFGSGTRLTVV.

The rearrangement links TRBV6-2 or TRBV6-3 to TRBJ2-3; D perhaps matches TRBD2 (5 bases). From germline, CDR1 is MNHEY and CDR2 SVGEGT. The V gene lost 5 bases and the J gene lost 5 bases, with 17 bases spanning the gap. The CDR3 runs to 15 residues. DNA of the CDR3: TGTGCCAGCAGTGGCCGGGGAACAGTAGGAGATACGCAGTATTTT. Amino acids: CASSGRGTVGDTQYF.

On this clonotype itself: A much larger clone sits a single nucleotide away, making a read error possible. DNA for the CDR3: TGTGCCAGCAGTTTATATGGGGGCGGGAGCGTCGACAAAAACATTCAGTACTTC. Protein sequence: CASSLYGGGSVDKNIQYF. This chain uses TRBV27 with TRBJ2-4; the D gene is possibly TRBD2 (7 bases). CDR3 length equals 18 residues. Per germline, CDR1 MNHEY and CDR2 SMNVEV (reference sequence). Trimming cost V 1 base and J 3 bases, with 19 bases left between them.

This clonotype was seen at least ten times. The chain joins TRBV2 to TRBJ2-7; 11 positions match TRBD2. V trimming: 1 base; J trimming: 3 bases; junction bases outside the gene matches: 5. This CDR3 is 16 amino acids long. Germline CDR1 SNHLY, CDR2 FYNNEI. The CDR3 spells CASSEGLGTSGYEQYF. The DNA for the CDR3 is TGTGCCAGCAGTGAAGGTTTGGGGACTAGCGGCTACGAGCAGTACTTC.

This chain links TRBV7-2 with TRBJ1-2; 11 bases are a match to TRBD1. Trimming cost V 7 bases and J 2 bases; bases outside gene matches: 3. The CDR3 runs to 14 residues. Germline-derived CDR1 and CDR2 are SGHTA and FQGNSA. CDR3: CASTRTGGNYGYTF. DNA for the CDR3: TGTGCCAGCACCAGGACAGGGGGCAACTATGGCTACACCTTC. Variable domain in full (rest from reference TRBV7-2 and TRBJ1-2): GAGVSQSPSNKVTEKGKDVELRCDPISGHTALYWYRQSLGQGLEFLIYFQGNSAPDKSGLPSDRFSAERTGGSVSTLTIQRTQQEDSAVYLCASTRTGGNYGYTFGSGTRLTVV.

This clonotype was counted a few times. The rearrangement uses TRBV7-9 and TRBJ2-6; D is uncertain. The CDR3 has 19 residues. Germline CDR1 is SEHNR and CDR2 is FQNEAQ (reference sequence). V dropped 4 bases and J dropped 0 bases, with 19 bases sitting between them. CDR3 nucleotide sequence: TGTGCCAGCAGCTCCTACCTGCTAGGATTCCGCTCTGGGGCCAACGTCCTGACTTTC. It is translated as CASSSYLLGFRSGANVLTF.

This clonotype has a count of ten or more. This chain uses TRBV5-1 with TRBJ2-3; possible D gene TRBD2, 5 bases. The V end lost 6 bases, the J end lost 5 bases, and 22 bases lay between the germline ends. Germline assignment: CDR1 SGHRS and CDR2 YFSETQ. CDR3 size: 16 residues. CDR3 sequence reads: CASKFGAELRGDTQYF. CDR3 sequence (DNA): TGCGCCAGCAAGTTTGGAGCGGAACTGCGTGGAGATACGCAGTATTTT.

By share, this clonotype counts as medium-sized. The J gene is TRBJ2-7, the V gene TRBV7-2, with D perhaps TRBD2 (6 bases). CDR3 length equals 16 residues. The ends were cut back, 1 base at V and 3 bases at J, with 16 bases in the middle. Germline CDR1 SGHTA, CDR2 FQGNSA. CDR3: CASSLVLSSVSYEQYF. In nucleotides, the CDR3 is TGTGCCAGCAGCTTAGTCTTGTCTAGCGTCAGCTACGAGCAGTACTTC.

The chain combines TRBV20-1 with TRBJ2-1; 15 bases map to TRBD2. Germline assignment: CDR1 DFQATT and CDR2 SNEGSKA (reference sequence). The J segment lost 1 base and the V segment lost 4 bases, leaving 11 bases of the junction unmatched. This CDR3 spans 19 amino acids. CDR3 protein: CSATRTSGRAKGSYNEQFF. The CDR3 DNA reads TGCAGTGCTACCCGGACTAGCGGGAGGGCTAAAGGTTCCTACAATGAGCAGTTCTTC.

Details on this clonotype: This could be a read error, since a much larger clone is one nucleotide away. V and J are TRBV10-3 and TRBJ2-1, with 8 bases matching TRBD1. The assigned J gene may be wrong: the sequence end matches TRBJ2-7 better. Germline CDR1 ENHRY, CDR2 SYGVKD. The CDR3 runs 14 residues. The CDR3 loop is CAISLRDRSIEQYF. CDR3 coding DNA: TGTGCCATCAGCCTCCGGGACAGGAGTATTGAGCAGTACTTC.

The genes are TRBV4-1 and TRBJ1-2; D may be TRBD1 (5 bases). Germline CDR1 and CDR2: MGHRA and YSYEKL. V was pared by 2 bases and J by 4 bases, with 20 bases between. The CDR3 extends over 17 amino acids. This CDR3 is CASSQFQGVVTFYGYTF. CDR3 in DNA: TGCGCCAGCAGCCAATTCCAGGGTGTTGTAACATTCTATGGCTACACCTTC.

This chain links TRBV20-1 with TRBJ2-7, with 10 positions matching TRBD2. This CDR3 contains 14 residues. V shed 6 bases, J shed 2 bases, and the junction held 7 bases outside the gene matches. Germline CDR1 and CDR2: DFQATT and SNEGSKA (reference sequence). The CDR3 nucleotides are TGCAGTGCAACCACCGGGACTAGCGCCTACGAGCAGTACTTC. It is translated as CSATTGTSAYEQYF.

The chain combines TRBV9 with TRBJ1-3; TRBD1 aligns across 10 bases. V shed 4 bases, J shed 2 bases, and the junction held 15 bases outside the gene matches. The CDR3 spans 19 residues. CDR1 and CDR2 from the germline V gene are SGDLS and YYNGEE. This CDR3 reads CASSSRTGGLNLAGNTIYF. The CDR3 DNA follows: TGTGCCAGCAGCTCACGGACAGGGGGATTGAATTTAGCTGGAAACACCATATATTTT. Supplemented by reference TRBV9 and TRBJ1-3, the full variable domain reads DSGVTQTPKHLITATGQRVTLRCSPRSGDLSVYWYQQSLDQGLQFLIQYYNGEERAKGNILERFSAQQFPDLHSELNLSSLELGDSALYFCASSSRTGGLNLAGNTIYFGEGSWLTVV.